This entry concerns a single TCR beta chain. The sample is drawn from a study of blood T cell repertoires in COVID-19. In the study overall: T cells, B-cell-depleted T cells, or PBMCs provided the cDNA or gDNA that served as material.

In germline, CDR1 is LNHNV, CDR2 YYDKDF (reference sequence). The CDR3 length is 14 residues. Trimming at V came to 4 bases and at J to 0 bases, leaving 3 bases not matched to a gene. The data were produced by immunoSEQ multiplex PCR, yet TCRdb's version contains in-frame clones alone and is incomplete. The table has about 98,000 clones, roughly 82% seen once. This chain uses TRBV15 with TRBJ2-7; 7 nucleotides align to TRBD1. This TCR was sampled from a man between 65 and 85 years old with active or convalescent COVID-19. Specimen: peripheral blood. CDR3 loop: CATSKRDSSYEQYF. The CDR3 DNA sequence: TGTGCCACCAGCAAAAGGGACAGCTCCTACGAGCAGTACTTC.